This record covers a single T cell receptor (beta chain). Its antigen is not identified. The data were obtained in a study of graft-versus-host responses after intestinal transplantation. Study-level findings and limits: High graft-versus-host to host-versus-graft clonal ratios were seen in allografts of patients with graft-donor T cell macrochimerism.

The table came from immunoSEQ multiplex PCR; TCRdb's copy has only in-frame clones and leaves some out. The sample records over 85,000 clones, 90% to 95% being singletons. CDR3 size: 15 residues. The V end lost 0 bases, the J end lost 2 bases, and 9 bases lay between the germline ends. Germline lookup yields CDR1 LNHNV and CDR2 YYDKDF (reference sequence). J is TRBJ2-3 and V is TRBV15; D is undetermined. This sample comprised unstimulated CD8+ T cells sorted from spleen or lymph node cells, obtained before intestinal transplant. The clonotype originates from a human donor who received an intestinal transplant. Here the CDR3 reads CATSREEQTTDTQYF. CDR3 bases: TGTGCCACCAGCAGAGAGGAGCAGACCACAGATACGCAGTATTTT. Complete variable domain (other parts from reference TRBV15 and TRBJ2-3): DAMVIQNPRYQVTQFGKPVTLSCSQTLNHNVMYWYQQKSSQAPKLLFHYYDKDFNNEADTPDNFQSRRPNTSFCFLDIRSPGLGDTAMYLCATSREEQTTDTQYFGPGTRLTVL.